The 5 T cell receptor beta chains presented below share a single source sample, sequenced in a study of tumor and adjacent non-tumor tissue in lung cancer. The template was RNA from unsorted bulk tissue. Three rounds of nested PCR, following a modified ARM-PCR protocol, produced the TCRbeta library. TCRdb re-called the multiplex PCR reads with MiXCR, one entry per CDR3 protein. The table includes 70,000 to 80,000 distinct CDR3 sequences, 55% to 75% detected once. Sequencing was performed on lung tumor tissue. These receptors all stem from a woman aged 40 to 50 with non-small cell lung cancer.

On this clonotype itself: Possible read error: a much larger clone is one base away. The chain links TRBV20-1 to TRBJ1-3, with D unclear. The CDR3 sequence is 13 residues long. V was trimmed by 4 bases and J by 0 bases, leaving 7 bases between them. Per germline, CDR1 DFQATT and CDR2 SNEGSKA (reference sequence). CDR3 DNA: TGCAGTGCTATACCGGTCTCTGGAAACACCATATATTTT. It encodes CSAIPVSGNTIYF.

A remark on this clonotype: A much more abundant neighbour one base away suggests this may be a read error. The rearrangement links TRBV21-1 to TRBJ2-7; the D call TRBD2 from the table was never checked on the DNA. TRBV21-1 is a recognized pseudogene. The CDR3 consists of 18 residues. Here the CDR3 DNA reads TGTGCCAGCAGCAGACCCGAGACTAGCGGGTGCCGTGGCTACGAGCAGTACTTC. Translated, it gives CASSRPETSGCRGYEQYF.

At least ten counts were recorded for this clonotype. V is TRBV20-1 and J is TRBJ1-4; 10 bases map to TRBD1. Germline V gene lookup returns CDR1 DFQATT and CDR2 SNEGSKA (reference sequence). The V and J ends lost 6 bases and 7 bases, in that order; junction bases with no gene match: 11. CDR3 length: 15 residues. CDR3: CSAPRGGTGVEKLFF. For the CDR3, the DNA is TGCAGTGCGCCCAGGGGTGGGACAGGGGTTGAAAAACTGTTTTTT.

On this clonotype: A much larger clone differs from this one at a single base, so this may be a read error. The rearrangement joins TRBV7-9 to TRBJ2-7; 7 positions match TRBD1. With V trimmed by 9 bases and J by 4 bases, 15 bases remained unmatched. This CDR3 has 15 amino acids. Germline V lookup: CDR1 SEHNR, CDR2 FQNEAQ (reference sequence). CDR3 sequence (DNA): TGTGCCAGGAGCCGGGGAGAGACAGGGTTGTACGAGCAGTACTTC. It translates to CARSRGETGLYEQYF.

The chain combines TRBV5-1 with TRBJ2-5; D might be TRBD1 or TRBD2, each matching 6 bases. The CDR3 has 13 residues. Germline V gene sequence: CDR1 SGHRS, CDR2 YFSETQ. The V and J ends lost 5 bases and 3 bases respectively, with 11 bases between them. Here the CDR3 reads CASRVRGEETQYF. CDR3 DNA sequence: TGCGCCAGCAGAGTGAGGGGGGAAGAGACCCAGTACTTC. Complete variable domain (other parts from reference TRBV5-1 and TRBJ2-5): KAGVTQTPRYLIKTRGQQVTLSCSPISGHRSVSWYQQTPGQGLQFLFEYFSETQRNKGNFPGRFSGRQFSNSRSEMNVSTLELGDSALYLCASRVRGEETQYFGPGTRLLVL.